Shown below are 21 T cell receptor beta chains from a single sample sequenced in a study of cytomegalovirus exposure and HLA in healthy donors. The PCR contained 60 Vbeta and 13 Jbeta primers. The repertoire was sequenced with immunoSEQ multiplex PCR; TCRdb's copy has only in-frame clones and lacks some. The repertoire has about 140,000 clones, roughly 77% of them found once; the top ten carry over 3%. The sample consisted of PBMCs. Receptors were obtained from a man in his forties or fifties in good health and CMV-seronegative.

The gene calls are TRBV5-1 and TRBJ2-5; tentatively, D is TRBD1 (5 bases). Trimming left V 7 bases short and J 2 bases short, with 12 bases between. The CDR3 runs to 13 residues. Germline-derived CDR1 and CDR2 are SGHRS and YFSETQ. DNA for the CDR3: TGCGCCAGCCTTTTGGGGCCTCAAGAGACCCAGTACTTC. It is translated as CASLLGPQETQYF.

The CDR3 DNA reads TGTGCCAGCTCACCAGGGGGCGCGGACGAGCAGTACTTC. Its protein product is CASSPGGADEQYF. This chain joins TRBV18 and TRBJ2-7; D is possibly TRBD1 (6 bases). The CDR3 runs 13 residues. CDR1 is KGHSH, CDR2 LQKENI, per germline. Trimming removed 2 bases at V and 5 bases at J, with 10 bases between.

The chain couples TRBV9 to TRBJ2-6, with a possible D match to TRBD1 (6 bases). This CDR3 has 19 amino acids. Germline V CDR1 and CDR2: SGDLS, YYNGEE. Trimming left V 2 bases short and J 1 base short, with 19 bases between. The CDR3 DNA reads TGTGCCAGCAGCGTTTCCCAGACAGGTTTTAGGTCTGGGGCCAACGTCCTGACTTTC. Its protein is CASSVSQTGFRSGANVLTF.

This clone was detected only a few times. V and J are TRBV6-1 and TRBJ1-3; TRBD1 matches at 9 bases. CDR3 length: 17 residues. Germline V lookup: CDR1 MNHNS, CDR2 SASEGT. Trimming at V came to 4 bases and at J to 0 bases, leaving 7 bases not matched to a gene. The CDR3 protein is CASSGHRGRLSGNTIYF. The CDR3 DNA reads as TGTGCCAGCAGTGGCCACAGGGGGCGCCTCTCTGGAAACACCATATATTTT.

The chain joins TRBV9 to TRBJ1-6, with a weak D call TRBD1 (5 bases). The CDR3 length is 13 residues. Germline CDR1 and CDR2: SGDLS and YYNGEE. Trimming removed 0 bases from V and 11 bases from J, with 9 bases in between. CDR3 bases: TGTGCCAGCAGCGTAGGTCAGGGAACACCCCTCCACTTT. Protein product: CASSVGQGTPLHF.

This clone was observed a single time. This chain links TRBV5-1 with TRBJ1-1; TRBD1 is a possible D gene (5 bases). The V end was cut by 3 bases, the J end by 1 base, with 7 bases between. Looked up from germline, CDR1 is SGHRS and CDR2 is YFSETQ. The CDR3 covers 13 residues. In DNA, the CDR3 is TGCGCCAGCAGCTCACAGGCGAACACTGAAGCTTTCTTT. Its protein is CASSSQANTEAFF.

The chain couples TRBV29-1 to TRBJ1-2, with 7 bases aligning to TRBD1. CDR1 is SQVTM, CDR2 ANQGSEA, per germline. J gave up 2 bases and V 4 bases, and 19 bases lay outside the gene matches. This CDR3 is 18 amino acids long. CDR3 nucleotide sequence: TGCAGCGTTGGGGGTGGTCGGATAGGACAGGTGGACAACTATGGCTACACCTTC. It is translated as CSVGGGRIGQVDNYGYTF.

V usage is TRBV7-9 and J usage is TRBJ2-5, with D hard to call. The J call may be wrong; the DNA end is better matched by TRBJ2-7. This CDR3 has 12 residues. Germline values: CDR1 SEHNR, CDR2 FQNEAQ (reference sequence). The CDR3 DNA reads TGTGCCAGCAGCTTAGTCAAATACGAGCAGTACTTC. This gives the protein CASSLVKYEQYF.

The table lists this clone with a few counts. The rearrangement joins TRBV13 to TRBJ2-7; D is uncertain. The CDR3 consists of 13 residues. Germline-derived CDR1 and CDR2 are PRHDT and FYEKMQ (reference sequence). The ends were cut back, 1 base at V and 3 bases at J, with 7 bases in the middle. CDR3 loop: CASSLAPIYEQYF. CDR3 nucleotide sequence: TGTGCCAGCAGCTTAGCCCCTATCTACGAGCAGTACTTC.

This chain connects TRBV9 to TRBJ1-6; 11 bases fit TRBD1. CDR1 and CDR2 (germline): SGDLS, YYNGEE. The ends lost 5 bases at V and 6 bases at J; junction bases unmatched: 1. The CDR3 spans 14 residues. Written as DNA, the CDR3 is TGTGCCAGCAGTGGGACAGGGGGTAATTCACCCCTCCACTTT. It is translated as CASSGTGGNSPLHF.

V and J are TRBV7-2 and TRBJ1-4, with 7 positions matching TRBD1. The CDR3 contains 16 residues. The germline CDR1 and CDR2 sequences are SGHTA and FQGNSA. V lost 5 bases, J lost 1 base, and 7 bases stayed unmatched. The CDR3 DNA sequence: TGTGCCAGCAGCACGCGGACAGGATTAACTAATGAAAAACTGTTTTTT. It translates to CASSTRTGLTNEKLFF. The whole variable domain, remainder taken from reference TRBV7-2 and TRBJ1-4, is GAGVSQSPSNKVTEKGKDVELRCDPISGHTALYWYRQSLGQGLEFLIYFQGNSAPDKSGLPSDRFSAERTGGSVSTLTIQRTQQEDSAVYLCASSTRTGLTNEKLFFGSGTQLSVL.

The chain couples TRBV13 to TRBJ2-7, with 7 bases matching TRBD1. CDR3 size: 17 residues. V lost 0 bases, J lost 2 bases, and 10 bases stayed unmatched. Looked up from germline, CDR1 is PRHDT and CDR2 is FYEKMQ (reference sequence). The CDR3 is CASSLGVRPGTAYEQYF. The CDR3 DNA sequence: TGTGCCAGCAGCTTAGGGGTTCGGCCCGGGACAGCCTACGAGCAGTACTTC. The full variable domain, with the rest looked up from reference TRBV13 and TRBJ2-7, is AAGVIQSPRHLIKEKRETATLKCYPIPRHDTVYWYQQGPGQDPQFLISFYEKMQSDKGSIPDRFSAQQFSDYHSELNMSSLELGDSALYFCASSLGVRPGTAYEQYFGPGTRLTVT.

CDR3 loop: CASSLGLAGTTGELFF. CDR3 bases: TGTGCCAGCAGCCTGGGACTAGCGGGGACCACCGGGGAGCTGTTTTTT. The chain joins TRBV7-7 to TRBJ2-2; 13 bases agree with TRBD2. V gave up 5 bases and J gave up 4 bases; unmatched junction bases: 4. The CDR3 sequence is 16 residues long. CDR1 and CDR2 from the germline V gene are SSHAT and FNYEAQ (reference sequence).

The chain joins TRBV5-6 to TRBJ1-6, with 10 bases fitting TRBD1. The CDR3 covers 16 residues. The J segment lost 3 bases and the V segment lost 4 bases, leaving 4 bases of the junction unmatched. Germline V gene sequence: CDR1 SGHDT, CDR2 YYEEEE. This chain's CDR3 is CASSRDRGRYNSPLHF. The DNA for the CDR3 is TGTGCCAGCAGCAGGGACAGGGGACGCTATAATTCACCCCTCCACTTT.

This clone was counted once. The chain is built from TRBV5-1 and TRBJ1-6; a possible D gene is TRBD1 (5 bases). V lost 0 bases to trimming and J lost 7 bases, with 14 bases between them. From germline, CDR1 is SGHRS and CDR2 YFSETQ. This CDR3 comprises 16 residues. The CDR3 nucleotides read TGCGCCAGCAGCTTGGAAAGTACAGGAGGGAATTCACCCCTCCACTTT. Translating it yields CASSLESTGGNSPLHF.

This clone was recorded only once. This chain joins TRBV5-4 and TRBJ2-5; 7 bases align to TRBD2. The CDR3 sequence is 15 residues long. V lost 1 base and J lost 4; bases outside the gene matches: 7. Germline-derived CDR1 and CDR2 are SGHNT and YYREEE (reference sequence). CDR3 in DNA: TGTGCCAGCAGCTTGCCCGGCCGCGGGGGAGAGACCCAGTACTTC. Its translation: CASSLPGRGGETQYF.

This clone was picked up a small number of times. The CDR3: CASKRGRVTDTQYF. The DNA for the CDR3 is TGTGCCAGCAAGAGGGGGCGGGTCACAGATACGCAGTATTTT. V is TRBV6-5 and J is TRBJ2-3; 7 bases agree with TRBD1. This CDR3 is 14 amino acids long. Trimming took 7 bases from V and 2 from J; bases not matched to a gene: 6. Germline lookup yields CDR1 MNHEY and CDR2 SVGAGI.

The chain employs TRBV5-4 and TRBJ2-7, with D unclear. Looked up from germline, CDR1 is SGHNT and CDR2 is YYREEE (reference sequence). The V end lost 1 base, the J end lost 6 bases, and 14 bases lay between the germline ends. The CDR3 extends over 14 amino acids. The CDR3 region is CASSLNARPLEQYF. The CDR3 DNA reads TGTGCCAGCAGCTTGAACGCTAGACCCCTCGAGCAGTACTTC.

CDR3 in DNA: TGTGCCAGCAGCTTAGAGTTTACGGGACAGAGAGTGGTGACCCAGTACTTC. Protein product: CASSLEFTGQRVVTQYF. The chain couples TRBV11-3 to TRBJ2-5, with 7 nucleotides matching TRBD1. The CDR3 is 17 residues long. V lost 0 bases to trimming and J lost 7 bases; unmatched junction nucleotides: 14. Germline V CDR1 and CDR2: SGHNT, YENEEA.

This clone was counted a few times. The chain couples TRBV5-4 to TRBJ2-7, with D perhaps TRBD2 (6 bases). The V and J ends lost 2 bases and 6 bases respectively, with 15 bases between them. There are 14 residues in the CDR3. Germline CDR1 and CDR2: SGHNT and YYREEE (reference sequence). This CDR3 reads CASSLKRGSGEQYF. The CDR3 DNA reads as TGTGCCAGCAGCTTAAAACGGGGGAGTGGCGAGCAGTACTTC.

The chain joins TRBV4-1 to TRBJ2-1, with D tentatively TRBD2 (6 bases). Per the germline V gene, CDR1 is MGHRA and CDR2 is YSYEKL. Between the trimmed V and J ends, which lost 2 bases and 9 bases, there was a span of 14 bases. CDR3 length: 14 residues. CDR3 DNA sequence: TGCGCCAGCAGCCAACCGGGACTCTACGGTGAGCAGTTCTTC. Translating gives CASSQPGLYGEQFF.